What follows is one T cell receptor beta chain and its context. This table comes from immunoSEQ multiplex PCR, and its TCRdb copy is limited to in-frame clones, with some not included. Altogether 75,000 to 95,000 clones are present, roughly 83% being singletons, with the ten largest covering about 38%. This sample is drawn from a study of control samples from healthy donors and cancer patients. The germline V and J ends were trimmed by 1 base and 7 bases, with 11 bases remaining between them. There are 14 residues in the CDR3. Germline CDR1 MGHRA, CDR2 YSYEKL. The source material was PBMCs. The receptor's source is a man between 65 and 79 years old with lung cancer. This sequence joins TRBV4-1 and TRBJ2-1, with D uncertain. The CDR3 region is CASSQGPTGNEQFF. For the CDR3, the DNA is TGCGCCAGCAGCCAAGGACCCACCGGGAATGAGCAGTTCTTC.